These T cell receptor beta chains were read from a single sample in a study of T cell repertoires in cytomegalovirus infection. A single record per CDR3 protein comes from TCRdb applying MiXCR to the reads. The sample lists almost 300,000 distinct CDR3 sequences; 9.6% were seen once. The sequencing sample was made of PBMCs. The receptors here all came from a human donor in good health (CMV status not recorded). Some clones in this sample may be carry-over from other donors' samples. Both conserved end residues are part of each CDR3. The D gene is left open where the match is weak. Clone size appears in some rows only: once, few, many, or a class for an expanded clone.

TRBV14	TRBJ1-1	many	.	CASSQETPNTEAFF	TGTGCCAGCAGCCAAGAGACCCCGAACACTGAAGCTTTCTTT
TRBV4-3	TRBJ1-1	many	.	CASSQVGLPRTEAFF	TGCGCCAGCAGCCAAGTGGGACTCCCGAGGACTGAAGCTTTCTTT
TRBV12-3/TRBV12-4	TRBJ2-5	many	TRBD2	CASSPPGTSGAQTQYF	TGTGCCAGCAGTCCGCCCGGGACTAGCGGGGCTCAGACCCAGTACTTC
TRBV7-9	TRBJ2-2	many	.	CASSLVSDNTGELFF	TGTGCCAGCAGCTTAGTGTCCGATAACACCGGGGAGCTGTTTTTT
TRBV27	TRBJ2-5	many	TRBD1	CASSRNRQGGETQYF	TGTGCCAGCAGTCGAAACCGACAGGGTGGGGAGACCCAGTACTTC
TRBV18	TRBJ1-4	many	TRBD1	CASLRQRQGNAEKLFF	TGTGCCAGCTTACGACAGAGACAGGGGAACGCGGAAAAACTGTTTTTT
TRBV4-2	TRBJ1-5	many	.	CASSPSRGVLNSNQPQHF	TGTGCCAGCAGCCCTTCGCGGGGAGTTTTAAATAGCAATCAGCCCCAGCATTTT
TRBV7-2	TRBJ1-4	many	TRBD1	CASRLNRGAEKLFF	TGTGCCAGCAGACTTAACAGGGGAGCTGAAAAACTGTTTTTT
TRBV5-1	TRBJ1-1	.	.	CASTQRGGPNTEAFF	TGCGCCAGCACCCAGAGGGGGGGACCGAACACTGAAGCTTTCTTT
TRBV20-1	TRBJ1-4	many	.	CSARAATNEKLFF	TGCAGTGCTAGGGCTGCAACTAATGAAAAACTGTTTTTT
TRBV7-2	TRBJ1-1	many	.	CASSPPTGRNTEAFF	TGTGCCAGCAGCCCCCCCACCGGGAGGAACACTGAAGCTTTCTTT
TRBV9	TRBJ2-6	.	.	CASSVGTPGANVLTF	TGTGCCAGCAGCGTCGGGACACCTGGGGCCAACGTCCTGACTTTC
TRBV6-2/TRBV6-3	TRBJ2-4	.	.	CASRRLGNIQYF	TGTGCCAGCAGACGGTTGGGCAACATTCAGTACTTC